A selection of T cell receptor beta chains follows, all from one sample in a study of PD-L1 blockade in urothelial cancer. Clones were read by immunoSEQ multiplex PCR, and TCRdb kept only the in-frame ones, dropping some. The table includes roughly 43,000 clones, around 81% detected once. Sequencing was performed on PBMCs, taken around atezolizumab (anti-PD-L1) treatment. The receptors here all came from a man aged 55 to 70 with urothelial cancer. The CDR3 runs from the conserved cysteine through the conserved F or W. The order of the fields is D gene, V gene, clone size, J gene, CDR3 DNA, CDR3 protein. A D gene is named only where the DNA matches it firmly. Expanded clones get a size class; other rows say once, few or many, or leave the size out.

-,TRBV2,-,TRBJ2-7,TGTGCCAGCAGTGGTCGGTACGAGCAGTACTTC,CASSGRYEQYF
-,TRBV25-1,few,TRBJ2-2,TGTGCCAGCCGTGTAAACACCGGGGAGCTGTTTTTT,CASRVNTGELFF
-,TRBV29-1,-,TRBJ2-1,TGCAGCGTTTCCCGGTGGGGAGCCGGCTCCTACAATGAGCAGTTCTTC,CSVSRWGAGSYNEQFF
-,TRBV19,-,TRBJ1-3,TGTGCCAGTAGTAGACCTAGCCTCTCTGGAAACACCATATATTTT,CASSRPSLSGNTIYF
-,TRBV28,-,TRBJ1-5,TGTGCCAGCAGTTCAGGTTATAGCAATCAGCCCCAGCATTTT,CASSSGYSNQPQHF
TRBD1,TRBV7-9,once,TRBJ1-4,TGTGCCAGCAGCGGACAGGGAGGAAATGAAAAACTGTTTTTT,CASSGQGGNEKLFF
-,TRBV7-9,-,TRBJ2-1,TGTGCCAGCAGCCCACCGAACAGGGTTGGAGGCAATGAGCAGTTCTTC,CASSPPNRVGGNEQFF
TRBD2,TRBV4-2,-,TRBJ2-2,TGTGCCAGCAGCCAAAAAGGACTAGCGGGAGTTAACACCGGGGAGCTGTTTTTT,CASSQKGLAGVNTGELFF
TRBD1,TRBV19,-,TRBJ1-2,TGTGCCAGTAGTTTCGGGACAGGGGGCGCAAATAACTATGGCTACACCTTC,CASSFGTGGANNYGYTF
-,TRBV4-3,once,TRBJ2-5,TGCGCCAGCAGCCAATCTACAGCGGGAGAGACCCAGTACTTC,CASSQSTAGETQYF
TRBD2,TRBV10-1,once,TRBJ2-3,TGCGCCAGCAGTGATCGGCACGGGGGGGATACAGATACGCAGTATTTT,CASSDRHGGDTDTQYF
TRBD1,TRBV27,once,TRBJ2-3,TGTGCCAGCAGTCTTTCCTTGTTCAGGGGGCGGACAGATACGCAGTATTTT,CASSLSLFRGRTDTQYF
TRBD2,TRBV4-1,-,TRBJ2-3,TGCGCCAGCAGTCGAATTGGGCGGGAGTGGGCAGATACGCAGTATTTT,CASSRIGREWADTQYF
-,TRBV10-3,-,TRBJ1-4,TGTGCCATCAGTGAGGCACAGGGAGCAGTTGAAAAACTGTTTTTT,CAISEAQGAVEKLFF
-,TRBV7-2,-,TRBJ2-5,TGTGCCAGCAGCTTAGCAGGGAGTGAGACCCAGTACTTC,CASSLAGSETQYF
TRBD1,TRBV5-4,once,TRBJ2-7,TGTGCCAGCAGCTACCACGCTACCGGGACAGCAAGAAAATCCGAGCAGTACTTC,CASSYHATGTARKSEQYF
-,TRBV2,-,TRBJ1-1,TGTGCCAGCAGTCCTCCCAGGACTGAAGCTTTCTTT,CASSPPRTEAFF
TRBD1,TRBV7-8,-,TRBJ1-5,TGTGCCAGCAGCGGGGACAGGGACGATCAGCCCCAGCATTTT,CASSGDRDDQPQHF
-,TRBV28,few,TRBJ2-3,TGTGCCACCAGGGGAGGAGATACGCAGTATTTT,CATRGGDTQYF
-,TRBV4-1,-,TRBJ2-2,TGCGCCAGCAGCCAGCCACAGGGTCGGGGCACCGGGGAGCTGTTTTTT,CASSQPQGRGTGELFF
-,TRBV6-6,-,TRBJ2-2,TGTGCCAGCAGTTATCAGAACACCGGGGAGCTGTTTTTT,CASSYQNTGELFF
-,TRBV5-6,-,TRBJ2-7,TGTGCCAGCAGCTTGGTCTGGGCATCAGAACCCTACGAGCAGTACTTC,CASSLVWASEPYEQYF
-,TRBV9,-,TRBJ2-2,TGTGCCACCGGGGGAGGGGGTCACGGGGAGCTGTTTTTT,CATGGGGHGELFF
-,TRBV11-2,-,TRBJ2-1,TGTGCCAGCAGCTTAGATCAGGGGCGGGAGCAGTTCTTC,CASSLDQGREQFF
TRBD1,TRBV28,-,TRBJ2-5,TGTGCCAGCAGTGCGCCAGGGACAGGACCGATCCAGTACTTC,CASSAPGTGPIQYF
-,TRBV13,once,TRBJ2-7,TGTGCCAGCAGTACATTCCTCTCCTACGAGCAGTACTTC,CASSTFLSYEQYF
-,TRBV5-6,-,TRBJ2-1,TGTGCCAGCAGCTTCCAGGGGTATAGTAATGAGCAGTTCTTC,CASSFQGYSNEQFF
TRBD1,TRBV10-2,-,TRBJ1-1,TGCGCCAGCAGCCAACCCCGGACAGGAGGGATTGGAGCTTTCTTT,CASSQPRTGGIGAFF
-,TRBV25-1,-,TRBJ2-7,TGTGCCAGCAGCCTATCAGGGCGCGAGCAGTACTTC,CASSLSGREQYF
TRBD1,TRBV7-8,-,TRBJ2-7,TGTGCCAGCAGCTTTAAAGACAGGGGAGACTACGAGCAGTACTTC,CASSFKDRGDYEQYF
TRBD2,TRBV4-3,-,TRBJ2-1,TGCGCCAGCAGCCAAGATCGCTTTAGCGGGATTGAGCAGTTCTTC,CASSQDRFSGIEQFF
-,TRBV6-1,-,TRBJ1-5,TGTGCCAGCAGTGAATCGGGAGGGGCTAGCAATCAGCCCCAGCATTTT,CASSESGGASNQPQHF
TRBD2,TRBV5-4,-,TRBJ2-1,TGTGCCAGCAGCCCCCAACCTTCTAGCGGGGTGAACAATGAGCAGTTCTTC,CASSPQPSSGVNNEQFF
TRBD1,TRBV27,-,TRBJ1-5,TGTGCCAGCACCGGACAGGGGGCAATACGCAATCAGCCCCAGCATTTT,CASTGQGAIRNQPQHF
-,TRBV27,once,TRBJ1-4,TGTGCCAGCACCTGGGGGGGTCTCCCGGGGGAAAAACTGTTTTTT,CASTWGGLPGEKLFF
-,TRBV15,-,TRBJ2-7,TGTGCCACCAAATTGGATCAGGGTACGGCCTACGAGCAGTACTTC,CATKLDQGTAYEQYF
-,TRBV19,-,TRBJ1-5,TGTGCCAGTACCCTAGCGGGGGGCAGCCAGCCCCAGCATTTT,CASTLAGGSQPQHF